The 23 T cell receptor beta chains below come from one sample, sequenced in a study of CD8+CD57+ T cells in acquired aplastic anemia. Profiling that covered TCR beta VDJ and CDR3 relied on genomic DNA as its template. MiXCR, applied by TCRdb to the reads, yields one record per CDR3 protein. The sample lists roughly 240,000 distinct CDR3 sequences, around 43% seen once, with about 8.3% in the top ten. Previously, flow cytometry had revealed CD8+CD57+ cell expansion in the patients chosen for sequencing. The material sequenced was sorted CD4+, CD8+, or CD8+CD57+ T cells (not recorded which) from PBMCs. Receptors originate from a human donor with aplastic anemia.

This clonotype was seen ten or more times. The chain uses TRBV20-1 and TRBJ2-7; 7 bases agree with TRBD1. The CDR3 is 16 amino acids. Germline CDR1 is DFQATT and CDR2 is SNEGSKA (reference sequence). Trimming at V came to 0 bases and at J to 7 bases, leaving 15 bases not matched to a gene. CDR3 region: CSARDQRQGVPLEQYF. The CDR3 DNA sequence: TGCAGTGCTAGAGATCAACGACAGGGAGTCCCCTTGGAGCAGTACTTC.

The sample holds a few counts of this clonotype. The DNA for the CDR3 is TGTGCCAGCAGTGAACAGGTGGGCTCTGGAAACACCATATATTTT. Its translation: CASSEQVGSGNTIYF. The chain links TRBV6-1 to TRBJ1-3; D unresolved. V lost 2 bases and J lost 0, with 8 bases in between. The germline CDR1 and CDR2 sequences are MNHNS and SASEGT. There are 15 residues in the CDR3.

In regard to this clonotype: A clone one base away is much larger, so this may be a read error. V gene TRBV7-2 combines with J gene TRBJ2-1; D gene uncertain. Trimming removed 5 bases at V and 2 bases at J, with 16 bases between. Germline V gives CDR1 SGHTA, CDR2 FQGNSA. The CDR3 spans 16 residues. DNA of the CDR3: TGTGCCAGCAGCCCCAGTGGAAGGCCTCCCTACAATGAGCAGTTCTTC. Translation gives CASSPSGRPPYNEQFF. Looking up the rest from reference TRBV7-2 and TRBJ2-1 gives the full variable domain: GAGVSQSPSNKVTEKGKDVELRCDPISGHTALYWYRQSLGQGLEFLIYFQGNSAPDKSGLPSDRFSAERTGGSVSTLTIQRTQQEDSAVYLCASSPSGRPPYNEQFFGPGTRLTVL.

As for this clonotype: Lacking the conserved final phenylalanine or tryptophan, this CDR3 likely reflects a read error. The J gene is TRBJ2-7, the V gene TRBV6-2 or TRBV6-3, with a possible D match to TRBD1 (5 bases). CDR1 and CDR2 from the germline V gene are MNHEY and SVGEGT. The CDR3 consists of 12 residues. Between the trimmed V and J ends, which lost 6 bases and 5 bases, there was a span of 11 bases. CDR3 sequence: CASSPGSHEQYS. As DNA, the CDR3 is TGTGCCAGCAGCCCAGGGTCCCACGAGCAGTACTCC.

To note about this clonotype: A much larger clone differs from this one at a single base, so this may be a read error. The chain uses TRBV9 and TRBJ2-3, with D possibly TRBD2 on 5 matching bases. The CDR3 covers 13 residues. The V gene's germline CDR1 is SGDLS and CDR2 YYNGEE. The CDR3: CATSSSSPDTQYF. The DNA for the CDR3 is TGTGCCACCAGCTCCTCTAGCCCAGATACGCAGTATTTT.

In this sample, this clonotype turned up many times. This chain uses TRBV3-1 with TRBJ2-1; D perhaps matches TRBD2 (6 bases). Germline CDR1 LGHDT, CDR2 YNNKEL (reference sequence). CDR3 length: 15 residues. The V gene lost 4 bases and the J gene lost 4 bases, with 14 bases spanning the gap. The DNA of the CDR3 is TGTGCCAGCAGCCGGACGGAGGGGACGTACAATGAGCAGTTCTTC. Translating gives CASSRTEGTYNEQFF.

This clonotype was detected ten times or more. The chain uses TRBV12-3 or TRBV12-4 and TRBJ2-3, with 12 bases lining up with TRBD2. This CDR3 is built from 18 residues. Losses at the gene ends were 6 bases for V and 1 base for J; bases not matched to a gene: 11. In DNA form, the CDR3 reads TGTGCCAGCAGACCACTAGCGGGGGGCCACAAGGGCACAGATACGCAGTATTTT. Protein product: CASRPLAGGHKGTDTQYF.

CDR3 in DNA: TGCAGTGCTAGAGATGGGGCGGGGGGAACCTACAATGAGCAGTTCTTC. Protein: CSARDGAGGTYNEQFF. J is TRBJ2-1 and V is TRBV20-1; TRBD2 matches 8 bases. Per germline, CDR1 DFQATT and CDR2 SNEGSKA (reference sequence). The V segment lost 0 bases and the J segment 2 bases; nucleotides outside the gene matches: 6. The CDR3 totals 16 residues.

The rearrangement uses TRBV11-1 and TRBJ1-1; D gene uncertain. The germline CDR1 and CDR2 sequences are SGHAT and FQDESV (reference sequence). The CDR3 runs to 12 residues. V was trimmed by 0 bases and J by 10 bases, leaving 9 bases between them. CDR3 sequence reads: CASSLARVGAFF. Written as DNA, the CDR3 is TGTGCCAGCAGCTTAGCAAGGGTCGGAGCTTTCTTT.

V usage is TRBV19 and J usage is TRBJ2-1; D is undetermined. CDR1 and CDR2 from the germline V gene are LNHDA and SQIVND (reference sequence). Between the trimmed V and J ends, which lost 7 bases and 4 bases, there was a span of 14 bases. There are 14 residues in the CDR3. The CDR3 DNA sequence: TGTGCCAGTACGCGAGGCGGCACTTACAATGAGCAGTTCTTC. It is translated as CASTRGGTYNEQFF.

In this sample, this clonotype turned up once. The rearrangement uses TRBV10-2 and TRBJ2-1; the D is unclear. The end of the DNA is better explained by TRBJ2-7, so the J call may be wrong. Germline CDR1 reads WSHSY; CDR2 reads SAAADI. This CDR3 region has 11 residues. CDR3 nucleotide sequence: TGCGCCACCGCCCTGAGCTACGAGCAGTACTTC. Translating it yields CATALSYEQYF.

The V gene is TRBV19, the J gene TRBJ1-1, with no clear D. Germline CDR1 LNHDA, CDR2 SQIVND (reference sequence). This CDR3 spans 11 amino acids. V shed 7 bases and J shed 8 bases, with 11 bases lying between them. The DNA of the CDR3 is TGTGCCAGTATAACACCAAGGGAAGCTTTCTTT. Amino acid sequence: CASITPREAFF.

This clonotype was counted at least ten times. The V gene is TRBV7-6, the J gene TRBJ2-3; 8 nucleotides line up with TRBD1. V was pared by 1 base and J by 1 base, with 7 bases of the junction left unmatched. In germline, CDR1 is SGHVS, CDR2 FNYEAQ. The CDR3 contains 17 residues. The DNA of the CDR3 is TGTGCCAGCAGCTTAGTTCAGGGGGCATTGGGCACAGATACGCAGTATTTT. As protein: CASSLVQGALGTDTQYF.

V gene TRBV12-5 combines with J gene TRBJ1-2; 9 bases map to TRBD1. Per the germline V gene, CDR1 is LGHNT and CDR2 is FRNRAP. The CDR3 sequence is 15 residues long. The CDR3 loop reads CASSRKQGANYGYTF. For the CDR3, the DNA is TGTGCCAGCAGCCGTAAACAGGGGGCGAACTATGGCTACACCTTC. The whole variable domain, remainder taken from reference TRBV12-5 and TRBJ1-2, is DARVTQTPRHKVTEMGQEVTMRCQPILGHNTVFWYRQTMMQGLELLAYFRNRAPLDDSGMPKDRFSAEMPDATLATLKIQPSEPRDSAVYFCASSRKQGANYGYTFGSGTRLTVV.

This chain links TRBV11-2 with TRBJ2-7, with TRBD1 matching 9 bases. Germline CDR1 is SGHAT and CDR2 is FQNNGV. Trimming at V came to 5 bases and at J to 5 bases, leaving 7 bases not matched to a gene. The CDR3 totals 14 residues. This CDR3 is CASSTMTGGHEQYF. CDR3 DNA sequence: TGTGCCAGCAGCACGATGACAGGGGGTCACGAGCAGTACTTC.

This sequence joins TRBV7-2 and TRBJ2-1; D is possibly TRBD2 (7 bases). The CDR3 covers 16 residues. The germline V gene encodes CDR1 SGHTA and CDR2 FQGNSA. Trimming took off 4 bases at V and 9 bases at J, with 22 bases between the two ends. CDR3 DNA sequence: TGTGCCAGCAGCTCTGCTAGCGGTGGGGGCCGGGGTGAGCAGTTCTTC. Translation gives CASSSASGGGRGEQFF.

CDR3 protein: CASSLEVGGDQPQHF. CDR3 in DNA: TGTGCCAGCAGCTTAGAGGTAGGGGGCGACCAGCCCCAGCATTTT. The chain couples TRBV7-9 to TRBJ1-5; 7 bases are a match to TRBD1. This CDR3 comprises 15 residues. Per germline, CDR1 SEHNR and CDR2 FQNEAQ (reference sequence). V was pared by 1 base and J by 7 bases, with 7 bases of the junction left unmatched. Using reference TRBV7-9 and TRBJ1-5 for the parts outside the CDR3, the full variable domain is DTGVSQNPRHKITKRGQNVTFRCDPISEHNRLYWYRQTLGQGPEFLTYFQNEAQLEKSRLLSDRFSAERPKGSFSTLEIQRTEQGDSAMYLCASSLEVGGDQPQHFGDGTRLSIL.

This clonotype was seen repeatedly, ten times or more. V usage is TRBV10-1 and J usage is TRBJ1-1; the match to TRBD1 covers 7 bases. Looked up from germline, CDR1 is WNHNN and CDR2 is SYGVQD (reference sequence). This CDR3 has 14 amino acids. Trimming took 3 bases from V and 3 from J; bases not matched to a gene: 4. The DNA of the CDR3 is TGCGCCAGCAGTGACGGCAGGGGGTACACTGAAGCTTTCTTT. This codes for CASSDGRGYTEAFF.

This clonotype appeared many times. The V gene is TRBV6-1, the J gene TRBJ2-7; maybe TRBD1 (5 bases). There are 14 residues in the CDR3. The germline V gene has CDR1 MNHNS and CDR2 SASEGT. With 3 bases removed from V and 4 bases from J, the gap between germline ends came to 13 bases. CDR3: CASSDFQGAYEQYF. CDR3 DNA: TGTGCCAGCAGTGATTTTCAGGGCGCGTACGAGCAGTACTTC.

This clonotype is a singleton in its sample. The rearrangement joins TRBV7-4 to TRBJ2-3, with 9 bases identical to TRBD1. J gave up 0 bases and V 5 bases, and 9 bases lay outside the gene matches. Germline values: CDR1 SGHVT, CDR2 SQSDAQ. This CDR3 is 17 amino acids long. CDR3 residues: CASSRGGTGSSTDTQYF. In DNA form, the CDR3 reads TGTGCCAGCAGCAGGGGGGGGACAGGGTCTAGCACAGATACGCAGTATTTT.

In regard to this clonotype: Just one base apart from a much larger clone, this may be a read error. V and J are TRBV6-4 and TRBJ2-1; the match to TRBD2 covers 9 bases. The CDR3 runs 16 residues. With V trimmed by 2 bases and J by 8 bases, 10 bases remained unmatched. Per the germline V gene, CDR1 is MRHNA and CDR2 is SNTAGT. The CDR3 DNA reads TGTGCCAGCAGTGACGGTAGCGGGGGAGGATACGATGAGCAGTTCTTC. Its translation: CASSDGSGGGYDEQFF.

A few counts support this clonotype. The genes are TRBV3-1 and TRBJ2-7; D unclear. Germline values: CDR1 LGHDT, CDR2 YNNKEL (reference sequence). The CDR3 has 12 residues. Between the trimmed V and J ends, which lost 8 bases and 6 bases, there was a span of 14 bases. The CDR3 nucleotides are TGTGCCAGCCGGAACGGACGAGGCGAGCAGTACTTC. Its translation is CASRNGRGEQYF.

The chain recombines TRBV10-3 with TRBJ1-4, with D possibly matching TRBD1 (6 bases). Germline lookup yields CDR1 ENHRY and CDR2 SYGVKD. Trimming removed 3 bases from V and 5 bases from J, with 10 bases in between. The CDR3 loop spans 14 amino acids. CDR3 protein: CAISERGANEKLFF. CDR3 DNA sequence: TGTGCCATCAGTGAACGGGGGGCAAATGAAAAACTGTTTTTT.